The source of this T cell receptor beta chain is a study of T-cell memory formation after mild COVID-19. Study-level results: Whether second-wave clones peaking at day 37 were SARS-CoV-2 specific went unconfirmed. Some clones that responded were present in memory (sampled pre-infection), which suggests cross-reactive memory joined. Contracting CD4+ clones were located mainly in CM and EM, and CD8+ clones in EMRA.

The length of the CDR3 is 14 residues. Germline CDR1 and CDR2: DFQATT and SNEGSKA (reference sequence). V shed 5 bases and J 0 bases; nucleotides not matched to a gene: 3. This clonotype was seen a handful of times. The antigen remains undetermined. Constant-segment primers served in 5'RACE that generated TCR alpha and TCR beta cDNA libraries bearing sample barcodes and UMIs. MiXCR, applied by TCRdb to the 5' RACE reads, yields one record per CDR3 protein. Of roughly 200,000 distinct CDR3 sequences in the sample, about a fifth are singletons; the top ten hold roughly 23%. This TCR came from an adult woman who had mild COVID-19 (a few samples of this study predate the infection). Cell type and time point are not known. This chain links TRBV20-1 with TRBJ2-4, with 8 bases fitting TRBD1. Sequenced sample: PBMCs or a T cell subset sorted from them (not recorded which). CDR3 in DNA: TGCAGTGCTCCACAGGGGGTAGCCAAAAACATTCAGTACTTC. Its protein product is CSAPQGVAKNIQYF.